This T cell receptor beta chain is from a study of T cell changes during pregnancy in multiple sclerosis. J gave up 4 bases and V 1 base, and 6 bases lay outside the gene matches. CDR3 size: 17 residues. Germline CDR1 SEHNR, CDR2 FQNEAQ (reference sequence). Some clones are missing from TCRdb's copy, which holds only in-frame ones; the method was immunoSEQ multiplex PCR. The sample lists about 46,000 clones, 90% to 95% occurring once. The receptor was isolated from a female donor with multiple sclerosis, enrolled in a pregnancy study. The chain joins TRBV7-9 to TRBJ1-4; 10 bases are shared with TRBD1. Specimen: CD8+ T cells from peripheral blood mononuclear cells, collected in the first trimester of pregnancy. The CDR3 coding sequence is TGTGCCAGCAGCTTAGAGACAGGGGGCGTTGATAATGAAAAACTGTTTTTT. It translates to CASSLETGGVDNEKLFF.